The 8 T cell receptor beta chains listed next were all sequenced from one sample in a study of blood T cells in healthy people across ages. Primers used in a second PCR of about 6 to 11 cycles were a sample-barcoded 5' primer and a J-beta primer mix. TCRdb re-analysed the 5' RACE reads in MiXCR, keeping a single row per CDR3 protein. The sample yields around 1,900,000 distinct CDR3 sequences, about 39% seen once. The material sequenced was blood. The receptors derive from a human donor in good health.

This clonotype occurred a few times. The chain has TRBV9 and TRBJ1-2, with 9 bases that match TRBD1. Unmatched junction bases numbered 6, after V lost 0 bases and J lost 3 bases. The CDR3 extends over 16 amino acids. Per germline, CDR1 SGDLS and CDR2 YYNGEE. The chain's CDR3 is CASSVGGQGFDYGYTF. As DNA, the CDR3 is TGTGCCAGCAGCGTAGGAGGACAGGGGTTTGACTATGGCTACACCTTC.

This clonotype was picked up a small number of times. The V and J genes are TRBV7-8 and TRBJ1-4; D is possibly TRBD1 (6 bases). CDR1 and CDR2 from the germline V gene are SGHVS and FQNEAQ. CDR3 length: 16 residues. V lost 5 bases and J lost 3, with 16 bases in between. CDR3 DNA sequence: TGTGCCAGCAGCCGCTACAGGGTACGGGCTAATGAAAAACTGTTTTTT. Its translation: CASSRYRVRANEKLFF.

The chain links TRBV20-1 to TRBJ1-2; tentatively, D is TRBD1 (6 bases). Trimming shortened V by 0 bases and J by 2 bases, and 13 bases separated the two germline ends. Germline CDR1 and CDR2: DFQATT and SNEGSKA (reference sequence). The CDR3 totals 15 residues. The CDR3 sequence: CSARDARTENYGYTF. DNA of the CDR3: TGCAGTGCTAGAGATGCACGGACAGAGAACTATGGCTACACCTTC.

This chain joins TRBV20-1 and TRBJ2-1, with 10 bases that match TRBD2. Germline CDR1 reads DFQATT; CDR2 reads SNEGSKA (reference sequence). With V trimmed by 3 bases and J by 1 base, 9 bases remained unmatched. The CDR3 is 17 residues long. CDR3 DNA sequence: TGCAGTGCTAGGACTAGCGGGCAACTCGGGTCCTACAATGAGCAGTTCTTC. Translating it yields CSARTSGQLGSYNEQFF.

This chain connects TRBV24-1 to TRBJ2-5; 7 nucleotides agree with TRBD1. The CDR3 has 13 residues. Germline lookup yields CDR1 KGHDR and CDR2 SFDVKD. V shed 3 bases, J shed 6 bases, and the junction held 3 bases outside the gene matches. In DNA, the CDR3 is TGTGCCACCAGTGATCGACAGGGACAGACCCAGTACTTC. It is translated as CATSDRQGQTQYF.

This clonotype has only a few counts. This chain uses TRBV20-1 with TRBJ1-2; TRBD1 matches at 7 bases. CDR1 and CDR2 (germline): DFQATT, SNEGSKA (reference sequence). The CDR3 has 18 amino acids. V was pared by 0 bases and J by 0 bases, with 13 bases of the junction left unmatched. CDR3 sequence: CSARDVIYGTAPNYGYTF. As DNA, the CDR3 is TGCAGTGCTAGAGACGTAATATACGGGACAGCCCCTAACTATGGCTACACCTTC.

The sample holds a few counts of this clonotype. J is TRBJ1-1 and V is TRBV18; 8 positions agree with TRBD1. Germline assignment: CDR1 KGHSH and CDR2 LQKENI. The CDR3 length is 16 residues. V lost 1 base and J lost 4; bases outside the gene matches: 8. CDR3 in DNA: TGTGCCAGCTCACCACGATATTCAGGGGGCGGCACTGAAGCTTTCTTT. Translation: CASSPRYSGGGTEAFF. Combining the CDR3 with reference TRBV18 and TRBJ1-1 gives the whole variable domain NAGVMQNPRHLVRRRGQEARLRCSPMKGHSHVYWYRQLPEEGLKFMVYLQKENIIDESGMPKERFSAEFPKEGPSILRIQQVVRGDSAAYFCASSPRYSGGGTEAFFGQGTRLTVV.

This clonotype was seen a handful of times. The gene calls are TRBV29-1 and TRBJ2-7; TRBD2 matches 7 bases. The CDR3 consists of 13 residues. With 4 bases clipped from V and 2 bases from J, the junction kept 5 bases outside the gene matches. The germline CDR1 and CDR2 sequences are SQVTM and ANQGSEA. The CDR3 nucleotides read TGCAGCGTTGTCGCGGGGGATGCCTACGAGCAGTACTTC. Translating gives CSVVAGDAYEQYF.